Listed here are 21 T cell receptor beta chains from one sample, sequenced in a study of cytomegalovirus exposure and HLA in healthy donors. The PCR used 60 Vbeta and 13 Jbeta primers. Sequenced by immunoSEQ multiplex PCR; TCRdb stores in-frame clones only, minus some. The table has roughly 120,000 clones, roughly 68% seen once. The specimen sequenced was PBMCs. The origin of the receptors is a woman aged 45-59 years in good health and CMV-seropositive.

The rearrangement uses TRBV5-1 and TRBJ2-7, with 7 bases aligning to TRBD1. CDR1 is SGHRS, CDR2 YFSETQ, per germline. This CDR3 contains 15 residues. With 0 bases clipped from V and 7 bases from J, the junction kept 10 bases outside the gene matches. In DNA, the CDR3 is TGCGCCAGCAGCTTGGTACCGGACAGGTCCTTAGAGCAGTACTTC. It yields the protein CASSLVPDRSLEQYF.

J is TRBJ2-7 and V is TRBV6-6; D is undetermined. CDR3 length: 13 amino acids. The germline CDR1 and CDR2 sequences are MNHNY and SVGAGI (reference sequence). V lost 1 base, J lost 4 bases, and 8 bases lay in between. The CDR3 nucleotides read TGTGCCAGCAGTTACTATCCAAATTACGAGCAGTACTTC. It encodes CASSYYPNYEQYF.

J is TRBJ2-1 and V is TRBV30, with 8 bases matching TRBD2. Germline CDR1 and CDR2: GTSNPN and SVGIG (reference sequence). CDR3 length: 14 residues. V lost 6 bases, J lost 4 bases, and 8 bases stayed unmatched. The CDR3 here is CACPRGTSYNEQFF. The CDR3 nucleotides are TGTGCCTGCCCTAGGGGGACTAGTTACAATGAGCAGTTCTTC.

V gene TRBV7-9 combines with J gene TRBJ2-7; D gene ambiguous. V lost 0 bases and J lost 3, with 15 bases in between. The CDR3 loop spans 16 amino acids. Per germline, CDR1 SEHNR and CDR2 FQNEAQ (reference sequence). The CDR3 reads CASSLAYNPSYYEQYF. DNA for the CDR3: TGTGCCAGCAGCTTAGCGTATAACCCAAGCTACTACGAGCAGTACTTC. Variable domain in full (rest from reference TRBV7-9 and TRBJ2-7): DTGVSQNPRHKITKRGQNVTFRCDPISEHNRLYWYRQTLGQGPEFLTYFQNEAQLEKSRLLSDRFSAERPKGSFSTLEIQRTEQGDSAMYLCASSLAYNPSYYEQYFGPGTRLTVT.

This clone was counted between two and nine times. The J gene is TRBJ1-5, the V gene TRBV9; D call uncertain. Trimming pared 0 bases from V and 5 bases from J, leaving 12 bases between. This CDR3 region has 15 residues. From germline, CDR1 is SGDLS and CDR2 YYNGEE. This chain's CDR3 is CASSVGFDNYQPQHF. The CDR3 nucleotides are TGTGCCAGCAGCGTAGGTTTTGACAATTATCAGCCCCAGCATTTT.

The chain has TRBV5-4 and TRBJ2-1, with D uncertain. V shed 0 bases and J shed 9 bases, with 13 bases lying between them. The CDR3 extends over 14 amino acids. Germline values: CDR1 SGHNT, CDR2 YYREEE (reference sequence). The DNA of the CDR3 is TGTGCCAGCAGCTTGGGCGCTCAAGGCGGTGAGCAGTTCTTC. This encodes CASSLGAQGGEQFF. The full variable domain, with the rest looked up from reference TRBV5-4 and TRBJ2-1, is ETGVTQSPTHLIKTRGQQVTLRCSSQSGHNTVSWYQQALGQGPQFIFQYYREEENGRGNFPPRFSGLQFPNYSSELNVNALELDDSALYLCASSLGAQGGEQFFGPGTRLTVL.

The chain links TRBV10-1 to TRBJ2-7; 9 nucleotides agree with TRBD2. The CDR3 has 14 amino acids. Germline CDR1 reads WNHNN; CDR2 reads SYGVQD (reference sequence). Germline trimming cut 5 bases from V and 4 bases from J; bases unmatched to any gene: 6. DNA of the CDR3: TGCGCCAGCAGTACTGCTAGCGGGGAGTACGAGCAGTACTTC. Protein product: CASSTASGEYEQYF.

This sequence joins TRBV7-9 and TRBJ2-1; TRBD2 aligns across 14 bases. Losses at the gene ends were 3 bases for V and 6 bases for J; bases not matched to a gene: 1. The CDR3 runs 15 residues. Germline V gives CDR1 SEHNR, CDR2 FQNEAQ (reference sequence). CDR3 DNA: TGTGCCAGCAGCTTTGGACTAGCGGGAGGCAATGAGCAGTTCTTC. Its protein is CASSFGLAGGNEQFF.

V usage is TRBV7-2 and J usage is TRBJ1-5; maybe TRBD1 (5 bases). With 5 bases removed from V and 7 bases from J, the gap between germline ends came to 18 bases. Germline CDR1 and CDR2: SGHTA and FQGNSA. CDR3 length equals 15 residues. This CDR3 reads CASSQTGLPHQPQHF. The DNA for the CDR3 is TGTGCCAGCAGCCAAACGGGACTTCCTCACCAGCCCCAGCATTTT.

The CDR3 coding sequence is TGTGCCAGCAGCGACCCCGGGACAGGGGCCTACAATGAGCAGTTCTTC. Its protein is CASSDPGTGAYNEQFF. This chain joins TRBV9 and TRBJ2-1; 10 bases are shared with TRBD1. V trimming: 3 bases; J trimming: 2 bases; junction bases outside the gene matches: 5. This CDR3 region has 16 residues. Per the germline V gene, CDR1 is SGDLS and CDR2 is YYNGEE.

This chain's CDR3 is CASSATSGGAGEQFF. The CDR3, as DNA: TGTGCCAGCAGTGCGACTAGCGGGGGGGCCGGTGAGCAGTTCTTC. The chain has TRBV2 and TRBJ2-1, with 14 bases matching TRBD2. The CDR3 extends over 15 amino acids. With V trimmed by 4 bases and J by 9 bases, 5 bases remained unmatched. Germline CDR1 and CDR2: SNHLY and FYNNEI.

V is TRBV2 and J is TRBJ2-2; a weak D match, TRBD1 (5 bases). The V and J ends lost 4 bases and 4 bases respectively, with 7 bases between them. The CDR3 covers 13 residues. CDR1 and CDR2 from the germline V gene are SNHLY and FYNNEI. In DNA, the CDR3 is TGTGCCAGCAGTGGACAGACCACCGGGGAGCTGTTTTTT. Amino acid sequence: CASSGQTTGELFF. The full variable domain, rest sourced from reference TRBV2 and TRBJ2-2, is EPEVTQTPSHQVTQMGQEVILRCVPISNHLYFYWYRQILGQKVEFLVSFYNNEISEKSEIFDDQFSVERPDGSNFTLKIRSTKLEDSAMYFCASSGQTTGELFFGEGSRLTVL.

The CDR3, as DNA: TGTGCCAGCAGCTTAGGACAGCACCAAGAGACCCAGTACTTC. Translating gives CASSLGQHQETQYF. The rearrangement joins TRBV7-8 to TRBJ2-5, with D tentatively TRBD1 (5 bases). CDR1 is SGHVS and CDR2 is FQNEAQ in the germline V gene. V was trimmed by 1 base and J by 0 bases, leaving 6 bases between them. This CDR3 spans 14 amino acids.

This CDR3 is CASSTGGTNEKLFF. In nucleotides, the CDR3 is TGTGCCAGCAGCACCGGGGGGACTAATGAAAAACTGTTTTTT. This chain uses TRBV9 with TRBJ1-4; tentative D call: TRBD1 (5 bases). V lost 4 bases and J 2 bases, leaving 9 bases between the germline ends. Germline V gene lookup returns CDR1 SGDLS and CDR2 YYNGEE. CDR3 length: 14 amino acids.

The chain uses TRBV4-1 and TRBJ1-2; weak D call: TRBD1 (5 bases). Trimming pared 2 bases from V and 4 bases from J, leaving 8 bases between. The CDR3 is made up of 13 amino acids. Germline values: CDR1 MGHRA, CDR2 YSYEKL. CDR3 coding DNA: TGCGCCAGCAGCCAACAGGGAGGCTATGGCTACACCTTC. Encoded protein: CASSQQGGYGYTF.

The V and J genes are TRBV6-4 and TRBJ2-2; 10 bases are a match to TRBD2. The V gene's germline CDR1 is MRHNA and CDR2 SNTAGT. After removal of 9 bases from V and 1 base from J, the junction contained 2 bases not matched to a gene. The CDR3 loop spans 14 amino acids. CDR3 amino acids: CASRTSGNTGELFF. CDR3 nucleotide sequence: TGTGCCAGTCGGACTAGCGGGAACACCGGGGAGCTGTTTTTT.

This rearrangement joins TRBV5-4 to TRBJ2-7; 9 bases fit TRBD2. Per germline, CDR1 SGHNT and CDR2 YYREEE (reference sequence). V was pared by 3 bases and J by 2 bases, with 6 bases of the junction left unmatched. The CDR3 runs to 15 residues. CDR3 in DNA: TGTGCCAGCAGCTGGACTAGCGCATTAACCTACGAGCAGTACTTC. As protein: CASSWTSALTYEQYF.

The rearrangement uses TRBV18 and TRBJ2-5; TRBD1 agrees at 7 bases. The J call may be in error: the DNA end matches TRBJ2-7 better. The CDR3 is made up of 16 amino acids. The germline V gene encodes CDR1 KGHSH and CDR2 LQKENI. CDR3 protein: CASSLSATAGGYEQYF. The CDR3 DNA reads TGTGCCAGCTCCCTTAGCGCGACGGCAGGGGGATACGAGCAGTACTTC.

V gene TRBV6-5 combines with J gene TRBJ2-5, with 8 bases lining up with TRBD2. Near its end, the DNA agrees better with TRBJ2-7, so the J call may be wrong. The CDR3 is 13 residues long. Germline CDR1 reads MNHEY; CDR2 reads SVGAGI. The DNA for the CDR3 is TGTGCCAGCAAAGCGGGGGAGCCCTACGAGCAGTACTTC. Its translation is CASKAGEPYEQYF.

This clone was recorded once. This sequence joins TRBV7-2 and TRBJ1-3; D call uncertain. The V end lost 2 bases, the J end lost 0 bases, and 11 bases lay between the germline ends. Germline V gives CDR1 SGHTA, CDR2 FQGNSA. This CDR3 has 16 residues. The CDR3 DNA reads as TGTGCCAGCAGCTTACAAACCCTCGGCTCTGGAAACACCATATATTTT. Protein sequence: CASSLQTLGSGNTIYF.

This rearrangement joins TRBV4-1 to TRBJ2-7; 7 bases fit TRBD1. The CDR3 runs 15 residues. V lost 0 bases and J lost 8; bases outside the gene matches: 10. Germline V gives CDR1 MGHRA, CDR2 YSYEKL. CDR3: CASSQEAGGVFQQYF. In nucleotides, the CDR3 is TGCGCCAGCAGCCAAGAGGCAGGGGGTGTTTTTCAGCAGTACTTC.